One and the same sample provided the 5 T cell receptor beta chains below, sequenced in a study of OX40 agonist ivuxolimab in advanced cancers. The repertoire was sequenced with immunoSEQ multiplex PCR; TCRdb's copy has only in-frame clones and lacks some. The sample includes around 45,000 clones, around 83% of them seen just once. The sequencing here drew on CD4+ or CD8+ T cells sorted from blood, taken in a trial of the OX40 agonist ivuxolimab. Receptor source: an adult with an advanced solid tumor such as melanoma, head and neck, liver or kidney cancer.

The chain employs TRBV15 and TRBJ2-5; D is tentatively TRBD1 or TRBD2 (5 bases each). Germline V gene data show CDR1 as LNHNV and CDR2 as YYDKDF (reference sequence). The germline V and J ends were trimmed by 8 bases and 3 bases, with 10 bases remaining between them. This CDR3 region has 12 residues. The CDR3 DNA sequence: TGTGCCACCGCGGGCAGGGAAGAGACCCAGTACTTC. Translated: CATAGREETQYF.

The rearrangement uses TRBV19 and TRBJ1-2; 12 bases are shared with TRBD1. Germline V gene sequence: CDR1 LNHDA, CDR2 SQIVND (reference sequence). This CDR3 has 15 residues. V dropped 10 bases and J dropped 4; count of bases not matched to a gene: 10. CDR3: CAIRSGQGAGYGYTF. The CDR3, as DNA: TGTGCCATTAGGTCGGGACAGGGGGCCGGCTATGGCTACACCTTC.

This chain uses TRBV5-5 with TRBJ2-4; D possibly corresponds to TRBD2 (6 bases). The V end lost 4 bases, the J end lost 1 base, and 24 bases lay between the germline ends. CDR1 and CDR2 from the germline V gene are SGHKS and YYEKEE (reference sequence). The CDR3 length is 19 residues. The CDR3, as DNA: TGTGCCAGCAGCCCCAAGGAGGAGGGTACAGGAACCGCCAAAAACATTCAGTACTTC. It is translated as CASSPKEEGTGTAKNIQYF.

V gene TRBV29-1 combines with J gene TRBJ2-2; D ambiguous. Trimming shortened V by 4 bases and J by 4 bases, and 13 bases separated the two germline ends. Germline loops: CDR1 SQVTM, CDR2 ANQGSEA. CDR3 size: 14 residues. The CDR3 DNA follows: TGCAGCGTTGGGTACGGCCCCAGCACCGGGGAGCTGTTTTTT. It encodes CSVGYGPSTGELFF.

The rearrangement links TRBV7-9 to TRBJ1-3; D is ambiguous. The CDR3 is 12 residues long. Trimming pared 3 bases from V and 6 bases from J, leaving 6 bases between. Germline CDR1 and CDR2: SEHNR and FQNEAQ (reference sequence). CDR3 protein: CASSFHENTIYF. Written as DNA, the CDR3 is TGTGCCAGCAGCTTTCATGAAAACACCATATATTTT.